This T cell receptor (beta chain) was retrieved from a study of T cells after yellow fever vaccination. On the study more broadly: Fractions of limited cellularity were prepared by means of SMART-Seq v4 Ultra Low Input. Study observations and caveats: The study re-detected most primary-vaccination clones after the booster (96% CD4, roughly 90% CD8). The appearance of a small share of clonotypes in both CD4 and CD8 compartments was observed.

This CDR3 region has 16 residues. Germline CDR1 SSHAT, CDR2 FNYEAQ (reference sequence). TCR cDNA was made by 5'RACE template switching, adding a universal primer site and UMIs. A single record per CDR3 protein comes from TCRdb applying MiXCR to the 5' RACE reads. Of 450,000 to 550,000 distinct CDR3 sequences detected, 20% to 25% appear once; the ten largest clones hold less than 20%. About this clonotype itself: What it recognizes is unknown. An end of the junction differs from the germline gene, which may be a read error.

This sequence originates from a man aged 18-30 years who received the YFV17D yellow fever vaccine. Material: PBMCs, obtained roughly 23 days after the first yellow fever vaccination. The rearrangement joins TRBV7-7 to TRBJ2-3; tentative D call: TRBD2 (6 bases). CDR3 in amino acids: CASSPSAQRGTDTQYF. The CDR3 coding sequence is TGTGCTAGCAGCCCATCCGCCCAGCGGGGCACAGATACGCAGTATTTT.